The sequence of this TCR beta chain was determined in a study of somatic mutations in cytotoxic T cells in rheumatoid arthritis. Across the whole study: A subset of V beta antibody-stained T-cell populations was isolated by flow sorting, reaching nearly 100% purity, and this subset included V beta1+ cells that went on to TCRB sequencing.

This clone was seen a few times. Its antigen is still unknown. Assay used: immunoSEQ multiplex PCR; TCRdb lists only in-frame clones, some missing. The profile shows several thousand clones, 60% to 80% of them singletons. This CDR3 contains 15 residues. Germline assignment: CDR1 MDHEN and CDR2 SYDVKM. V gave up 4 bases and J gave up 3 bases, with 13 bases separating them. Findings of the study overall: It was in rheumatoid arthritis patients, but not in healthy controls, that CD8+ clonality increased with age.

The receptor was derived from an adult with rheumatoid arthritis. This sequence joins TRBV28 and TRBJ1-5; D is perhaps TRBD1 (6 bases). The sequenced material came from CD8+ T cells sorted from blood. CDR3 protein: CASSSVGQNNQPQHF. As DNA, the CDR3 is TGTGCCAGCAGTTCGGTTGGACAGAACAATCAGCCCCAGCATTTT.